This TCR beta chain was retrieved from a study of Ad26.COV2.S vaccination and SARS-CoV-2 variants. For the study at large: Of the COV1001 trial arms, the Ad26.COV2.S arm included the donor. Donor got 5x10^10 or 1x10^11 viral particles of Ad26.COV2.S.

J gave up 0 bases and V 6 bases, and 1 base lay outside the gene matches. The germline CDR1 and CDR2 sequences are SNHLY and FYNNEI. This CDR3 has 14 amino acids. Study findings and constraints: There was reportedly substantial breadth in spike-specific CD8+ and CD4+ T cell responses after vaccination.

As to treatment: 15 to 20 received Ad26.COV2.S at low or high dose, single or two shots; about 5 received placebo; per-sample allocation not given. Following the first vaccine or placebo injection, samples were taken on day 63. The shot given was an Ad26 vector that makes Wuhan-strain SARS-CoV-2 spike. Notes on this clone: Its antigen is unidentified.

TCRdb's table, derived via immunoSEQ multiplex PCR, lists solely in-frame clones and lacks some. The sample lists fewer than 900,000 clones, more than 70% occurring once. The rearrangement joins TRBV2 to TRBJ2-1; 8 nucleotides agree with TRBD2. The TCR was taken from a person between 18 and 59 years old who received the Ad26.COV2.S COVID-19 vaccine or a placebo. The material sequenced was peripheral blood, taken in a trial of Ad26.COV2.S vaccine versus placebo. The CDR3 is CASSGRASYNEQFF. In DNA form, the CDR3 reads TGTGCCAGCAGCGGGAGGGCCTCCTACAATGAGCAGTTCTTC.